The 7 T cell receptor beta chains listed next were all sequenced from one sample in a study of blood T cells in healthy people across ages. Primers used in a second PCR of roughly 6 to 12 cycles were a sample-barcoded 5' primer and a J-beta primer mix. TCRdb independently ran MiXCR on the 5' RACE reads; one entry per CDR3 protein. Among over 1,500,000 distinct CDR3 sequences listed, approximately 40% were seen once. The sample comprised blood. All receptors derive from a human donor in good health.

This clonotype was picked up a small number of times. The gene calls are TRBV9 and TRBJ1-2, with D perhaps TRBD1 (5 bases). The germline V gene encodes CDR1 SGDLS and CDR2 YYNGEE. The germline V and J ends were trimmed by 0 bases and 4 bases, with 10 bases remaining between them. The CDR3 is made up of 14 amino acids. CDR3 nucleotides: TGTGCCAGCAGCGTAGCGACAGACCTCTATGGCTACACCTTC. This translates into CASSVATDLYGYTF.

The chain carries TRBV5-1 and TRBJ2-5, with TRBD2 matching 7 bases. The CDR3 consists of 16 residues. V lost 0 bases to trimming and J lost 4 bases; unmatched junction nucleotides: 9. CDR1 SGHRS and CDR2 YFSETQ come from the germline V gene. The CDR3 DNA follows: TGCGCCAGCAGCTTGGCTTTCGGGGGGTTAAGAGAGACCCAGTACTTC. It is translated as CASSLAFGGLRETQYF.

The gene calls are TRBV6-7 and TRBJ2-5; no clear D gene. TRBV6-7 is treated as an ORF (open reading frame) with a function not yet certain. V dropped 2 bases and J dropped 1 base, with 11 bases sitting between them. The CDR3 covers 15 residues. In DNA, the CDR3 is TGTGCCAGCAGTTACGGGCAGCCCCCCCAAGAGACCCAGTACTTC. Amino acid sequence: CASSYGQPPQETQYF.

The chain recombines TRBV20-1 with TRBJ2-7; TRBD1 might be the D (6 bases). This CDR3 has 14 amino acids. Germline V gene sequence: CDR1 DFQATT, CDR2 SNEGSKA (reference sequence). V was clipped by 1 base and J by 0 bases, with 10 bases between them. CDR3 amino acids: CSARGTDYSYEQYF. Written as DNA, the CDR3 is TGCAGTGCTAGAGGGACAGACTACTCCTACGAGCAGTACTTC.

V is TRBV27 and J is TRBJ1-1; possibly TRBD1 for D (6 bases). CDR3 size: 16 residues. Germline-derived CDR1 and CDR2 are MNHEY and SMNVEV (reference sequence). Deletions cut 1 base from V and 4 bases from J, with 16 bases between. The CDR3 reads CASSLYRGGRSTEAFF. The CDR3 bases are TGTGCCAGCAGTTTATATAGGGGGGGTAGAAGCACTGAAGCTTTCTTT.

The rearrangement links TRBV4-1 to TRBJ2-1; D is undetermined. Trimming removed 1 base from V and 8 bases from J, with 9 bases in between. The CDR3 has 13 residues. Germline CDR1 and CDR2: MGHRA and YSYEKL. This chain's CDR3 is CASSQAPGDEQFF. In DNA, the CDR3 is TGCGCCAGCAGCCAAGCACCCGGCGATGAGCAGTTCTTC.

V and J are TRBV15 and TRBJ2-1; the match to TRBD2 covers 13 bases. Germline V gene lookup returns CDR1 LNHNV and CDR2 YYDKDF (reference sequence). The V and J ends lost 8 bases and 5 bases, in that order; junction bases with no gene match: 0. The CDR3 is 13 amino acids. As DNA, the CDR3 is TGTGCCACCGGACTAGCGGGAGACAATGAGCAGTTCTTC. Its translation is CATGLAGDNEQFF.